The following is a TCR beta chain sequence with its context. The data belong to a study of blood T cell repertoires in COVID-19. The overall study: From T cells, B-cell-depleted T cells, or PBMCs came the material, which was cDNA or gDNA.

Per the original methods: Estimation of nucleated cell counts relied on the amplification of reference gene primers. Clones were sequenced by immunoSEQ multiplex PCR, and TCRdb holds only the in-frame ones, with some missing. The DNA was the basis for D and trimming; V, J and clone size are from that table. The sample carries roughly 150,000 clones, about 83% recorded once. The CDR3 sequence is 14 residues long. Per the germline V gene, CDR1 is SGHKS and CDR2 is YYEKEE (reference sequence). J lost 7 bases, V lost 2 bases, and 2 bases had no gene match. The TCR comes from a human donor in a cohort sampled during active COVID-19. The chain carries TRBV5-5 and TRBJ2-3; TRBD2 aligns across 12 bases. Material for sequencing was peripheral blood. The CDR3 reads CASSLLAGGNTQYF. CDR3 sequence (DNA): TGTGCCAGCAGCTTACTAGCGGGGGGAAATACGCAGTATTTT.